The next 27 T cell receptor beta chains were all read from a single sample in a study of cytomegalovirus exposure and HLA in healthy donors. Researchers ran the PCR with 60 Vbeta and 13 Jbeta primers. TCRdb's table, derived via immunoSEQ multiplex PCR, lists solely in-frame clones and lacks some. This sample's table has 110,000 to 150,000 clones. Sequenced sample: PBMCs. The receptors come from a male donor in good health and CMV-seronegative.

The chain links TRBV19 to TRBJ2-7, with 10 positions matching TRBD1. V lost 8 bases, J lost 3 bases, and 7 bases stayed unmatched. The CDR3 consists of 14 residues. Germline V gene lookup returns CDR1 LNHDA and CDR2 SQIVND (reference sequence). In DNA, the CDR3 is TGTGCCAGTTCCCCAGGGACAGGGGACTACGAGCAGTACTTC. This encodes CASSPGTGDYEQYF.

The gene calls are TRBV28 and TRBJ2-2; a weak D match, TRBD1 (8 bases). Germline V lookup: CDR1 MDHEN, CDR2 SYDVKM. Trimming cost V 6 bases and J 3 bases, with 23 bases left between them. CDR3 size: 18 residues. The CDR3 spells CASRRGTGGRGDTGELFF. The DNA of the CDR3 is TGTGCCAGCAGAAGGGGAACAGGGGGTCGGGGGGACACCGGGGAGCTGTTTTTT. Full variable domain (missing parts from reference TRBV28 and TRBJ2-2): DVKVTQSSRYLVKRTGEKVFLECVQDMDHENMFWYRQDPGLGLRLIYFSYDVKMKEKGDIPEGYSVSREKKERFSLILESASTNQTSMYLCASRRGTGGRGDTGELFFGEGSRLTVL.

Written as DNA, the CDR3 is TGTGCCTGGAGTGGAGGGGGCCTTCTTGGCTACACCTTC. It yields the protein CAWSGGGLLGYTF. The gene calls are TRBV30 and TRBJ1-2; 7 positions match TRBD1. The CDR3 extends over 13 amino acids. V lost 1 base, J lost 7 bases, and 6 bases stayed unmatched. The germline gives CDR1 GTSNPN, CDR2 SVGIG (reference sequence).

V usage is TRBV5-4 and J usage is TRBJ2-2; TRBD2 is a possible D gene (5 bases). The CDR3 runs to 16 residues. Germline V gene data show CDR1 as SGHNT and CDR2 as YYREEE (reference sequence). V shed 2 bases and J shed 0 bases, with 11 bases lying between them. As DNA, the CDR3 is TGTGCCAGCAGCTTAGAGGGAATTGCGAACACCGGGGAGCTGTTTTTT. This translates into CASSLEGIANTGELFF.

The gene calls are TRBV18 and TRBJ2-2; tentative D call: TRBD1 (6 bases). The CDR3 has 17 amino acids. V was trimmed by 6 bases and J by 4 bases, leaving 21 bases between them. Per the germline V gene, CDR1 is KGHSH and CDR2 is LQKENI. The CDR3 nucleotides read TGTGCCAGCTCCAGTGGAACAGGGAGAGGGAGCACCGGGGAGCTGTTTTTT. Its translation: CASSSGTGRGSTGELFF.

V gene TRBV4-2 combines with J gene TRBJ1-5; D unclear. CDR1 is LGHNA, CDR2 YNFKEQ, per germline. V shed 1 base and J shed 1 base, with 8 bases lying between them. CDR3 length: 15 residues. This CDR3 reads CASSQGSGSNQPQHF. In DNA, the CDR3 is TGTGCCAGCAGCCAAGGAAGCGGCAGCAATCAGCCCCAGCATTTT.

This chain joins TRBV7-9 and TRBJ2-5; 13 positions agree with TRBD2. This CDR3 contains 19 residues. With V trimmed by 6 bases and J by 1 base, 14 bases remained unmatched. From germline, CDR1 is SEHNR and CDR2 FQNEAQ (reference sequence). This CDR3 is CASSPGTSGTEIPQETQYF. DNA of the CDR3: TGTGCCAGCAGTCCCGGGACTAGCGGGACCGAAATCCCCCAAGAGACCCAGTACTTC.

The chain employs TRBV9 and TRBJ1-2; tentative D call: TRBD1 (6 bases). The germline V and J ends were trimmed by 2 bases and 4 bases, with 15 bases remaining between them. Germline lookup yields CDR1 SGDLS and CDR2 YYNGEE. The CDR3 spans 15 residues. The CDR3 region has the DNA TGTGCCAGCAGCGTCCTCACAACAGGGATCTATGGCTACACCTTC. Translated, it gives CASSVLTTGIYGYTF.

The gene calls are TRBV27 and TRBJ2-1, with D possibly being TRBD2 (7 bases). CDR3 length equals 13 residues. Looked up from germline, CDR1 is MNHEY and CDR2 is SMNVEV (reference sequence). With 6 bases removed from V and 9 bases from J, the gap between germline ends came to 15 bases. The CDR3 sequence is CASRGGAVGEQFF. The CDR3 nucleotides are TGTGCCAGCAGGGGGGGGGCAGTTGGTGAGCAGTTCTTC.

V usage is TRBV6-5 and J usage is TRBJ1-4, with 8 bases identical to TRBD1. V lost 2 bases and J lost 5; bases outside the gene matches: 7. Germline V gene sequence: CDR1 MNHEY, CDR2 SVGAGI. CDR3 size: 16 residues. CDR3 bases: TGTGCCAGCAGTTACCGGAAAACAGGGGGAAATGAAAAACTGTTTTTT. Translation gives CASSYRKTGGNEKLFF.

The CDR3 bases are TGTGCCAGCACCCCCATCGGGGAGTCCAATCAGCCCCAGCATTTT. Amino acid sequence: CASTPIGESNQPQHF. J is TRBJ1-5 and V is TRBV27; D is unresolved. V was trimmed by 7 bases and J by 3 bases, leaving 16 bases between them. The CDR3 has 15 residues. Germline CDR1 reads MNHEY; CDR2 reads SMNVEV (reference sequence).

This chain joins TRBV10-3 and TRBJ1-2; 10 bases agree with TRBD1. V lost 2 bases and J lost 6; bases outside the gene matches: 9. CDR3 length: 16 amino acids. CDR1 is ENHRY and CDR2 is SYGVKD in the germline V gene. The CDR3 sequence: CAISEGTRQGADGYTF. The CDR3 bases are TGTGCCATCAGTGAGGGTACTCGACAGGGGGCGGATGGCTACACCTTC.

The chain links TRBV9 to TRBJ1-4; D call uncertain. Between the trimmed V and J ends, which lost 0 bases and 7 bases, there was a span of 13 bases. Germline CDR1 SGDLS, CDR2 YYNGEE. This CDR3 is 15 amino acids long. DNA for the CDR3: TGTGCCAGCAGCGTAGGAGGGATCCGGTCTGAAAAACTGTTTTTT. Translated, it gives CASSVGGIRSEKLFF.

The V gene is TRBV7-6, the J gene TRBJ1-5; a possible D gene is TRBD1 (6 bases). The CDR3 has 15 amino acids. Germline lookup yields CDR1 SGHVS and CDR2 FNYEAQ. Deletions cut 1 base from V and 6 bases from J, with 13 bases between. In DNA form, the CDR3 reads TGTGCCAGCAGCTTAGGGCAGGGGCCGGCTCAGCCCCAGCATTTT. It is translated as CASSLGQGPAQPQHF.

V is TRBV5-1 and J is TRBJ1-5, with 10 bases matching TRBD1. The germline V gene has CDR1 SGHRS and CDR2 YFSETQ. After removal of 4 bases from V and 12 bases from J, the junction contained 10 bases not matched to a gene. This CDR3 comprises 14 residues. This chain's CDR3 is CASSPGQGSSDQHF. The CDR3 DNA follows: TGCGCCAGCAGCCCGGGACAGGGGAGTTCGGACCAGCATTTT.

The rearrangement uses TRBV2 and TRBJ1-4, with unresolved D. The germline V gene has CDR1 SNHLY and CDR2 FYNNEI. V shed 6 bases and J shed 3 bases, with 14 bases lying between them. This CDR3 is 15 amino acids long. The CDR3 here is CASREGGKSNEKLFF. The CDR3 DNA is TGTGCCAGCAGAGAGGGCGGAAAATCTAATGAAAAACTGTTTTTT. The complete variable domain, with remaining parts taken from reference TRBV2 and TRBJ1-4, reads EPEVTQTPSHQVTQMGQEVILRCVPISNHLYFYWYRQILGQKVEFLVSFYNNEISEKSEIFDDQFSVERPDGSNFTLKIRSTKLEDSAMYFCASREGGKSNEKLFFGSGTQLSVL.

CDR3 in amino acids: CASSLGAARTYEQYF. The CDR3 bases are TGTGCCAGTAGTCTGGGGGCCGCGCGAACCTACGAGCAGTACTTC. The chain uses TRBV19 and TRBJ2-7; D is possibly TRBD1 (6 bases). The CDR3 consists of 15 residues. V lost 5 bases to trimming and J lost 2 bases, with 16 bases between them. Germline V gives CDR1 LNHDA, CDR2 SQIVND (reference sequence).

The gene calls are TRBV30 and TRBJ2-3; 7 bases are a match to TRBD1. With V trimmed by 0 bases and J by 6 bases, 0 bases remained unmatched. CDR3 length equals 12 residues. Germline-derived CDR1 and CDR2 are GTSNPN and SVGIG (reference sequence). For the CDR3, the DNA is TGTGCCTGGAGTGTACAGGGGGATACGCAGTATTTT. Translating gives CAWSVQGDTQYF.

The rearrangement links TRBV7-9 to TRBJ2-3, with 9 bases fitting TRBD1. The CDR3 length is 15 residues. Germline lookup yields CDR1 SEHNR and CDR2 FQNEAQ (reference sequence). Trimming cost V 2 bases and J 8 bases; bases outside gene matches: 8. CDR3 sequence reads: CASSLSRDREGTQYF. CDR3 bases: TGTGCCAGCAGCTTATCCCGGGACAGGGAGGGTACGCAGTATTTT.

The chain couples TRBV5-6 to TRBJ1-2; TRBD1 agrees at 7 bases. This CDR3 contains 14 residues. After removal of 4 bases from V and 7 bases from J, the junction contained 10 bases not matched to a gene. Germline loops: CDR1 SGHDT, CDR2 YYEEEE. The CDR3 sequence: CASSPGTVGRGYTF. As DNA, the CDR3 is TGTGCCAGCAGCCCAGGGACAGTCGGACGTGGCTACACCTTC.

CDR3 nucleotides: TGTGCCACCGACCGGGGCGGACAGGGGAACACCGGGGAGCTGTTTTTT. Encoded protein: CATDRGGQGNTGELFF. The V call is TRBV7-2, the J call TRBJ2-2; the match to TRBD1 covers 8 bases. CDR1 is SGHTA, CDR2 FQGNSA, per germline. The CDR3 covers 16 residues. Germline trimming cut 10 bases from V and 1 base from J; bases unmatched to any gene: 11.

The CDR3 DNA reads as TGTGCCTGGGGCCCGGGACTAGCGGGGGCCAGTGAGCAGTTCTTC. Its translation: CAWGPGLAGASEQFF. This chain connects TRBV30 to TRBJ2-1, with 14 bases matching TRBD2. V lost 5 bases, J lost 9 bases, and 9 bases stayed unmatched. The CDR3 runs 15 residues. The germline CDR1 and CDR2 sequences are GTSNPN and SVGIG (reference sequence).

CDR3 residues: CASSLEDRGYGYTF. The CDR3 nucleotides are TGTGCCAGCAGCTTAGAGGACAGGGGATATGGCTACACCTTC. The chain recombines TRBV7-9 with TRBJ1-2; 9 bases fit TRBD1. Unmatched junction bases numbered 2, after V lost 1 base and J lost 5 bases. The CDR3 totals 14 residues. CDR1 is SEHNR, CDR2 FQNEAQ, per germline (reference sequence).

The genes are TRBV19 and TRBJ2-7, with TRBD2 identical over 8 bases. The CDR3 sequence is 14 residues long. Germline V CDR1 and CDR2: LNHDA, SQIVND (reference sequence). V was pared by 5 bases and J by 4 bases, with 7 bases of the junction left unmatched. The CDR3 sequence: CASSLQAGEYEQYF. The CDR3 DNA reads as TGTGCCAGTAGTCTTCAAGCGGGGGAGTACGAGCAGTACTTC.

This chain uses TRBV7-6 with TRBJ1-2; D is undetermined. Germline CDR1 SGHVS, CDR2 FNYEAQ. V dropped 1 base and J dropped 4 bases, with 13 bases sitting between them. This CDR3 spans 15 amino acids. CDR3 protein: CASSLDRGGIYGYTF. The CDR3, as DNA: TGTGCCAGCAGCTTAGATCGAGGAGGAATCTATGGCTACACCTTC.

The CDR3 protein is CASTRTGVSYEQYF. CDR3 in DNA: TGTGCCAGCACCCGGACGGGGGTATCCTACGAGCAGTACTTC. The gene calls are TRBV6-1 and TRBJ2-7; the D gene is possibly TRBD2 (6 bases). CDR3 size: 14 residues. Looked up from germline, CDR1 is MNHNS and CDR2 is SASEGT. Deletions cut 7 bases from V and 1 base from J, with 14 bases between.

This sequence joins TRBV6-1 and TRBJ2-7; tentative D call: TRBD1 (5 bases). Deletions cut 4 bases from V and 3 bases from J, with 16 bases between. Germline V CDR1 and CDR2: MNHNS, SASEGT. The CDR3 consists of 15 residues. CDR3 protein: CASSGLTATYYEQYF. As DNA, the CDR3 is TGTGCCAGCAGTGGTCTGACAGCCACATACTACGAGCAGTACTTC.